This TCR beta chain stems from a study of blood T cell repertoires in COVID-19. How the authors handled the data: Reference gene primer amplification gave estimated nucleated cell counts. TCRdb keeps only in-frame clones here, not all; method: immunoSEQ multiplex PCR. The V and J calls and clone size were taken over from that table, and D and trimming were inferred from the DNA. The sample holds tens of thousands of clones, 91% seen once. Trimming pared 4 bases from V and 5 bases from J, leaving 12 bases between. CDR3 length: 14 amino acids. Germline CDR1 is SNHLY and CDR2 is FYNNEI. Sequencing was done on a sample of peripheral blood. The rearrangement uses TRBV2 and TRBJ2-1; tentative D call: TRBD2 (5 bases). This clonotype was obtained from a woman older than 75 with acute or convalescent COVID-19. The CDR3 sequence: CASSGEAGDNEQFF. The CDR3 bases are TGTGCCAGCAGTGGGGAAGCCGGGGACAATGAGCAGTTCTTC.